This TCR beta chain was captured by sequencing in a study of cytomegalovirus exposure and HLA in healthy donors. As for the study in general: For the 300 to 450 genotyped donors, roughly 80% fell within the Caucasian-associated ancestry cluster.

PCR primers comprised 60 Vbeta and 13 Jbeta primers. The method was immunoSEQ multiplex PCR; TCRdb's version includes in-frame clones alone and lacks a portion of them. The sample includes 150,000 or so clones, less than 90% of them seen just once. Germline CDR1 is MNHNS and CDR2 is SASEGT. The V end lost 4 bases, the J end lost 7 bases, and 19 bases lay between the germline ends. This CDR3 is built from 15 residues. The TCR was taken from a woman younger than 35 in good health and CMV-seronegative. Sequenced input: PBMCs. This chain joins TRBV6-1 and TRBJ1-1; D is possibly TRBD1 (6 bases). The CDR3 nucleotides are TGTGCCAGCAGTGGTCGGTGGGGGCGCACAATTGAAGCTTTCTTT. This gives the protein CASSGRWGRTIEAFF.